This T cell receptor beta chain was retrieved from a study of T cell repertoires in cytomegalovirus infection. The wider study: An indication of both CMV infection and matching HLA type came from public TCR beta signatures. Study-level results: Using cumulative public TCR beta family frequency, the authors identified those who carried CMV together with the relevant HLA. CMV-specific TCR beta clonotypes restricted by HLA-C dominated the ex vivo response.

TCRdb independently ran MiXCR on the reads; one entry per CDR3 protein. Here the sample spans roughly 500,000 distinct CDR3 sequences, about 15% being singletons. On this clonotype: The antigen remains unidentified.

The CDR3 consists of 17 residues. The germline V gene has CDR1 KGHSH and CDR2 LQKENI. V lost 5 bases to trimming and J lost 0 bases, with 19 bases between them. Sequenced sample: CD8+ T cells from PBMCs. The chain recombines TRBV18 with TRBJ1-1, with D possibly TRBD1 on 5 matching bases. The TCR originated in a human donor in good health (CMV status not recorded). Some clones in this sample may be carry-over from other donors' samples. DNA for the CDR3: TGTGCCAGCTCAGTGGCGAGGGGCCTGGGGGTGAACACTGAAGCTTTCTTT. Protein: CASSVARGLGVNTEAFF.